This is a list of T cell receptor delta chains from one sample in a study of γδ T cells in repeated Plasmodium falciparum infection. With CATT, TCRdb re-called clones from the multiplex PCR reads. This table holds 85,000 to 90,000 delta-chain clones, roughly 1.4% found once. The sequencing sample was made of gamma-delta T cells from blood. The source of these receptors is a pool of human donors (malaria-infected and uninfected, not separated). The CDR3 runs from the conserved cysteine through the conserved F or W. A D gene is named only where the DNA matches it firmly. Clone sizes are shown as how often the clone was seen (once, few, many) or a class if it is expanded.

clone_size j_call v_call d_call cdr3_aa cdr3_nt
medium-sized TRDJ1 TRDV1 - CALGERLLVGYTDKLIF TGTGCTCTTGGGGAACGACTTCTAGTCGGGTACACCGATAAACTCATCTTT
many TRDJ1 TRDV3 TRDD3 CAFAPPTGGLTDKLIF TGTGCCTTCGCCCCTCCTACTGGGGGACTCACCGATAAACTCATCTTT
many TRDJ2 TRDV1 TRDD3 CALASSSGGYRMTAQLFF TGTGCTCTTGCTTCCTCGTCTGGGGGATACCGAATGACAGCACAACTCTTCTTT
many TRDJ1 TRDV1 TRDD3 CALGELYWGILDWFIADKLIF TGTGCTCTTGGGGAGCTATACTGGGGGATCCTAGATTGGTTTATCGCCGATAAACTCATCTTT
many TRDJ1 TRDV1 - CALGELDAVTYRSYTDKLIF TGTGCTCTTGGGGAACTAGATGCCGTTACTTATAGGAGTTACACCGATAAACTCATCTTT
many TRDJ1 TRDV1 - CALGEQGSHGKYTDKLIF TGTGCTCTTGGGGAACAGGGCTCCCATGGCAAGTACACCGATAAACTCATCTTT
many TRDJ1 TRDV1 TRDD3 CALGECSYPAYWGIPGLIF TGTGCTCTTGGGGAATGTTCCTACCCCGCGTACTGGGGGATCCCAGGGCTCATCTTT
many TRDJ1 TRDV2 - CACDTVPTSDKLIF TGTGCCTGTGACACCGTCCCTACTTCCGATAAACTCATCTTT
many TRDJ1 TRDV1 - CALDAQGYTDKLIF TGTGCTCTTGACGCTCAAGGGTACACCGATAAACTCATCTTT
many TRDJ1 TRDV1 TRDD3 CALGPRRFLGGWGTDKLIF TGTGCTCTTGGGCCCCGGAGGTTCCTAGGAGGCTGGGGGACAGACAAACTCATCTTT